A single sample is the source of the 10 T cell receptor beta chains below, sequenced in a study of T cell responses to AZD1222 COVID-19 vaccine. The table came from immunoSEQ multiplex PCR; TCRdb's copy has only in-frame clones and leaves some out. The data hold some 200,000 clones, with approximately 91% observed a single time. The source material was peripheral blood, sampled on day 0 of AZD1222 vaccination. These receptors all come from an adult in good health.

V and J are TRBV3-1 (or the pseudogene TRBV3-2) and TRBJ2-3, with TRBD2 identical over 8 bases. The CDR3 loop spans 16 amino acids. Germline V gene data show CDR1 as LGHDT and CDR2 as YNNKEL (reference sequence). Trimming removed 3 bases from V and 2 bases from J; junction bases left unmatched: 7. This CDR3 reads CASSQRTSIYTDTQYF. CDR3 coding DNA: TGTGCCAGCAGCCAGAGGACTAGCATATACACAGATACGCAGTATTTT.

The chain recombines TRBV5-1 with TRBJ2-5; D is possibly TRBD2 (6 bases). The CDR3 is 13 residues long. V lost 3 bases, J lost 5 bases, and 11 bases lay in between. Germline V gene sequence: CDR1 SGHRS, CDR2 YFSETQ. The CDR3 is CASSSGVGETQYF. CDR3 DNA: TGCGCCAGCAGCTCGGGGGTTGGGGAGACCCAGTACTTC.

The gene calls are TRBV7-2 and TRBJ2-3; no clear D. The germline V gene has CDR1 SGHTA and CDR2 FQGNSA. The CDR3 covers 14 residues. The V gene lost 5 bases and the J gene lost 0 bases, with 9 bases spanning the gap. This CDR3 reads CASSARRSTDTQYF. As DNA, the CDR3 is TGTGCCAGCAGCGCCCGCAGAAGCACAGATACGCAGTATTTT.

The chain carries TRBV10-3 and TRBJ1-5, with a possible D match to TRBD1 (5 bases). Germline V lookup: CDR1 ENHRY, CDR2 SYGVKD. This CDR3 has 13 residues. The V end lost 6 bases, the J end lost 3 bases, and 9 bases lay between the germline ends. The CDR3 protein is CAISRDDNQPQHF. CDR3 DNA sequence: TGTGCCATCAGCCGGGACGACAATCAGCCCCAGCATTTT.

This chain links TRBV18 with TRBJ1-1; TRBD1 aligns across 7 bases. The V gene's germline CDR1 is KGHSH and CDR2 LQKENI. V gave up 3 bases and J gave up 1 base; unmatched junction bases: 5. The CDR3 has 15 residues. The CDR3 DNA reads as TGTGCCAGCTCACCTCGGACAGGTGGGAACACTGAAGCTTTCTTT. Protein: CASSPRTGGNTEAFF.

The genes are TRBV3-1 (or the pseudogene TRBV3-2) and TRBJ2-7, with a possible D match to TRBD2 (5 bases). The V gene lost 2 bases and the J gene lost 2 bases, with 16 bases spanning the gap. Germline lookup yields CDR1 LGHDT and CDR2 YNNKEL (reference sequence). There are 16 residues in the CDR3. The CDR3 nucleotides are TGTGCCAGCAGCCAACTGACACAGACTACCCCCTACGAGCAGTACTTC. Protein sequence: CASSQLTQTTPYEQYF.

A few counts support this clone. The V gene is TRBV6-2 or TRBV6-3, the J gene TRBJ2-3; 7 bases are shared with TRBD2. The CDR3 runs to 17 residues. V lost 0 bases to trimming and J lost 2 bases; unmatched junction nucleotides: 8. Germline V CDR1 and CDR2: MNHEY, SVGEGT. As DNA, the CDR3 is TGTGCCAGCAGTTACTCGATCGAGCGGGAATACACAGATACGCAGTATTTT. The encoded protein is CASSYSIEREYTDTQYF.

This CDR3 reads CASSFRASSSTDTQYF. The CDR3 DNA sequence: TGTGCCAGCAGCTTTCGGGCCTCATCTAGCACAGATACGCAGTATTTT. The chain recombines TRBV9 with TRBJ2-3; no clear D. CDR3 size: 16 residues. Trimming shortened V by 4 bases and J by 0 bases, and 15 bases separated the two germline ends. Per the germline V gene, CDR1 is SGDLS and CDR2 is YYNGEE.

The rearrangement joins TRBV5-1 to TRBJ2-1; no definite D call. Germline loops: CDR1 SGHRS, CDR2 YFSETQ. The CDR3 consists of 15 residues. V gave up 0 bases and J gave up 3 bases, with 10 bases separating them. This CDR3 is CASSLEGRLYNEQFF. In DNA, the CDR3 is TGCGCCAGCAGCTTGGAAGGGCGTCTCTACAATGAGCAGTTCTTC.

The chain has TRBV6-2 or TRBV6-3 and TRBJ2-3, with TRBD2 as a possible D gene (6 bases). Germline loops: CDR1 MNHEY, CDR2 SVGEGT. The CDR3 is 16 residues long. The V gene lost 6 bases and the J gene lost 4 bases, with 20 bases spanning the gap. The CDR3 sequence is CASSFASVMFPDTQYF. CDR3 DNA sequence: TGTGCCAGCAGCTTTGCTAGCGTGATGTTCCCAGATACGCAGTATTTT.